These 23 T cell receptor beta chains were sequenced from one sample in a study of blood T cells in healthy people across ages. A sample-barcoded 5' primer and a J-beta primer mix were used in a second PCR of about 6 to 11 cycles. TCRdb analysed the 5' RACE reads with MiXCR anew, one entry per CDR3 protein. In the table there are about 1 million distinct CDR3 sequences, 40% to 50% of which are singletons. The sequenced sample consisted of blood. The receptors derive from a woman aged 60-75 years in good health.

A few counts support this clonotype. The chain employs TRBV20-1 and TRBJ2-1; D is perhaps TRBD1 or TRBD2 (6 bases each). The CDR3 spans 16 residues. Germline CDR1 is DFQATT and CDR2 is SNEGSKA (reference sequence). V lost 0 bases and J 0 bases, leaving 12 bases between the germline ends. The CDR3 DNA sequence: TGCAGTGCTAGAGATCCGGGGGCCAGCTCCTACAATGAGCAGTTCTTC. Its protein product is CSARDPGASSYNEQFF.

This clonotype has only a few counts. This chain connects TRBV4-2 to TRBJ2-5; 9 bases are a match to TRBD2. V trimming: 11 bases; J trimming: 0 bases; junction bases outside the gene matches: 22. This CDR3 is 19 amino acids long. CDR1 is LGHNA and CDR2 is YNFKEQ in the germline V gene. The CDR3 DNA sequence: TGTGCCCAACCTCCCGCTAGCGGGAATTGTTCAGATTACCAAGAGACCCAGTACTTC. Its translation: CAQPPASGNCSDYQETQYF.

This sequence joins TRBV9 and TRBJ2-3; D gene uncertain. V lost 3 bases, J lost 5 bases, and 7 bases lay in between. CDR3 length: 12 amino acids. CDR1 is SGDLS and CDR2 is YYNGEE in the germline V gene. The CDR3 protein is CASSAGLDTQYF. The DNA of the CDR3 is TGTGCCAGCAGCGCCGGCTTAGATACGCAGTATTTT. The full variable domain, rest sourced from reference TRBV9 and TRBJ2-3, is DSGVTQTPKHLITATGQRVTLRCSPRSGDLSVYWYQQSLDQGLQFLIQYYNGEERAKGNILERFSAQQFPDLHSELNLSSLELGDSALYFCASSAGLDTQYFGPGTRLTVL.

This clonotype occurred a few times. The DNA for the CDR3 is TGTGCCAGCAGCTATCTAGCGGGAGGGAACGAGCAGTACTTC. Translation gives CASSYLAGGNEQYF. This chain joins TRBV27 and TRBJ2-7; TRBD2 aligns across 12 bases. Trimming at V came to 6 bases and at J to 5 bases, leaving 5 bases not matched to a gene. The CDR3 extends over 14 amino acids. CDR1 and CDR2 (germline): MNHEY, SMNVEV (reference sequence).

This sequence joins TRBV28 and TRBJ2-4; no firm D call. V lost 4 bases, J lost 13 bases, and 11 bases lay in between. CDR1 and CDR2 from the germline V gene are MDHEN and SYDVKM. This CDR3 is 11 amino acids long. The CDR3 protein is CASSSLDKQYF. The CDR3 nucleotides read TGTGCCAGCAGTTCCCTAGACAAGCAGTACTTC. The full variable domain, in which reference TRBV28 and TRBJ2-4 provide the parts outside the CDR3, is DVKVTQSSRYLVKRTGEKVFLECVQDMDHENMFWYRQDPGLGLRLIYFSYDVKMKEKGDIPEGYSVSREKKERFSLILESASTNQTSMYLCASSSLDKQYFGAGTRLSVL.

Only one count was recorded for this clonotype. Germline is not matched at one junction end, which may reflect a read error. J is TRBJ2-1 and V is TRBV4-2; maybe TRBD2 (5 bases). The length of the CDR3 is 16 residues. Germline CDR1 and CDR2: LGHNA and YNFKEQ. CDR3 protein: CASSQAASPIYNERFF. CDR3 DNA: TGTGCCAGCAGCCAAGCGGCTAGCCCCATCTACAATGAGCGGTTCTTC.

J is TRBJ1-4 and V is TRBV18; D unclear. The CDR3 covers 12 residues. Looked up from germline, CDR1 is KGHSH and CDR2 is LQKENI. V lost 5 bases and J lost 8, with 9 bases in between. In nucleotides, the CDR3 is TGTGCCAGCTCAACGGAACAGGAAAAACTGTTTTTT. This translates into CASSTEQEKLFF.

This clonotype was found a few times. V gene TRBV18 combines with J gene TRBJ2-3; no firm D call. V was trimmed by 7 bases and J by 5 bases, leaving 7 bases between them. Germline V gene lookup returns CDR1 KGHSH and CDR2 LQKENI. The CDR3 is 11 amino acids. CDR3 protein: CASLKGDTQYF. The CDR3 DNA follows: TGTGCCAGCTTAAAAGGAGATACGCAGTATTTT.

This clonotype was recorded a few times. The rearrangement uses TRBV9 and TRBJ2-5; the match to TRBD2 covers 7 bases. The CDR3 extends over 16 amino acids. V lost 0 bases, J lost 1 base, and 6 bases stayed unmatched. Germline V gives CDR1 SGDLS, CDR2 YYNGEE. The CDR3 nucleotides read TGTGCCAGCAGCGTAGGTTCATCTAGCGGCCAAGAGACCCAGTACTTC. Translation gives CASSVGSSSGQETQYF.

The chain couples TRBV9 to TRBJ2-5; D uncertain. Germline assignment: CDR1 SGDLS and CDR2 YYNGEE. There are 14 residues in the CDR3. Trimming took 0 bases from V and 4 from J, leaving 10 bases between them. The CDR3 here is CASSVDSGTETQYF. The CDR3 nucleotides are TGTGCCAGCAGCGTAGACTCTGGTACAGAGACCCAGTACTTC.

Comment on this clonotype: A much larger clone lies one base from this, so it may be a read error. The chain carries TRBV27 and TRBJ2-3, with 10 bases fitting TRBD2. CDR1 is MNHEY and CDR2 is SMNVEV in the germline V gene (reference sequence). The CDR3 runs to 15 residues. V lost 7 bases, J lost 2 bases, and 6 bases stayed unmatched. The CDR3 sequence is CASKSSGRDTDTQYF. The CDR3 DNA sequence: TGTGCCAGCAAATCCAGCGGGAGGGACACAGATACGCAGTATTTT.

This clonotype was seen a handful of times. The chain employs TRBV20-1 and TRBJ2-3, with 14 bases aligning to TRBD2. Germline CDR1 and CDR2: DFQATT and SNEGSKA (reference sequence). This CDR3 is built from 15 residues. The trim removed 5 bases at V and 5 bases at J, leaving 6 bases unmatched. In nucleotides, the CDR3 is TGCAGTGCTGGAGGACTAGCGGGAGGTGTAGATACGCAGTATTTT. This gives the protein CSAGGLAGGVDTQYF.

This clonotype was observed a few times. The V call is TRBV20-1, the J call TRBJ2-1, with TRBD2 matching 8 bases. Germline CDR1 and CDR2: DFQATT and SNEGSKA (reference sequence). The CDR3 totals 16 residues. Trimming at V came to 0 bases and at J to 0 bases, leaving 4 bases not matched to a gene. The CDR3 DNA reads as TGCAGTGCTAGAGAAGTAGCGGGAAGCTCCTACAATGAGCAGTTCTTC. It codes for CSAREVAGSSYNEQFF.

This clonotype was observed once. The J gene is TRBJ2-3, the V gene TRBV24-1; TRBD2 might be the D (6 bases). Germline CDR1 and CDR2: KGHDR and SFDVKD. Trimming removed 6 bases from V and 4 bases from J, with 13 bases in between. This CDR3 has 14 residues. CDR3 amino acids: CATSNREIADTQYF. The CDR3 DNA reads TGTGCCACCAGTAACCGGGAGATCGCAGATACGCAGTATTTT.

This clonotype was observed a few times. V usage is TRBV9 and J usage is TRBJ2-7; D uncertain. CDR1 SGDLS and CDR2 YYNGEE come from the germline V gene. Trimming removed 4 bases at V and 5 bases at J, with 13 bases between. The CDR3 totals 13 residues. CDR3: CASSPGPSNEQYF. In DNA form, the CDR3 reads TGTGCCAGCAGCCCTGGACCGTCCAACGAGCAGTACTTC. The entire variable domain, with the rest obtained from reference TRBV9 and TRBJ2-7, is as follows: DSGVTQTPKHLITATGQRVTLRCSPRSGDLSVYWYQQSLDQGLQFLIQYYNGEERAKGNILERFSAQQFPDLHSELNLSSLELGDSALYFCASSPGPSNEQYFGPGTRLTVT.

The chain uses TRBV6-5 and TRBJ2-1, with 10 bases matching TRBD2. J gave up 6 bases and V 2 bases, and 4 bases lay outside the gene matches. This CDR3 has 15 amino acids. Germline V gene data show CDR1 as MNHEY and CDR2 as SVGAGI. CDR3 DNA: TGTGCCAGCAGTTACGAACTAGCGGGACCCAATGAGCAGTTCTTC. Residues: CASSYELAGPNEQFF.

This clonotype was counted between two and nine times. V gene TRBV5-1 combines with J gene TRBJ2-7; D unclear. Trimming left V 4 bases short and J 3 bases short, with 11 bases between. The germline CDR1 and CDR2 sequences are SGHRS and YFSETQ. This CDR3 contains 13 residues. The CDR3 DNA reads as TGCGCCAGCAGCGACGACGGTTTCTACGAGCAGTACTTC. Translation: CASSDDGFYEQYF. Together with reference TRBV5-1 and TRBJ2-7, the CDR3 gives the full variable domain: KAGVTQTPRYLIKTRGQQVTLSCSPISGHRSVSWYQQTPGQGLQFLFEYFSETQRNKGNFPGRFSGRQFSNSRSEMNVSTLELGDSALYLCASSDDGFYEQYFGPGTRLTVT.

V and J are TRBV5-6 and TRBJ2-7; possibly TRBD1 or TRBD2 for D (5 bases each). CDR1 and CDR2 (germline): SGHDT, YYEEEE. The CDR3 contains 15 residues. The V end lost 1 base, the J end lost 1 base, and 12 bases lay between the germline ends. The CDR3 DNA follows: TGTGCCAGCAGCTTGTGGGGGAGACCATCCTACGAGCAGTACTTC. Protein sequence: CASSLWGRPSYEQYF.

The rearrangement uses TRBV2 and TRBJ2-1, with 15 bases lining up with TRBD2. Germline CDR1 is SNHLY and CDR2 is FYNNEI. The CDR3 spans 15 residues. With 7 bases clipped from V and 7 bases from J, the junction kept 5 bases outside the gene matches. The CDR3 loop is CASKSGTSGRNEQFF. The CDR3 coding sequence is TGTGCCAGCAAATCCGGGACTAGCGGGAGGAATGAGCAGTTCTTC.

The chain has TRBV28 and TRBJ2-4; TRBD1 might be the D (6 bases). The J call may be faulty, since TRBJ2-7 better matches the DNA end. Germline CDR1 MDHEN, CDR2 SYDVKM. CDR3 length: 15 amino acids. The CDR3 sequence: CASSSLITQGYEQYF. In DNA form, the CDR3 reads TGTGCCAGCAGTTCACTTATCACACAGGGCTACGAGCAGTACTTC.

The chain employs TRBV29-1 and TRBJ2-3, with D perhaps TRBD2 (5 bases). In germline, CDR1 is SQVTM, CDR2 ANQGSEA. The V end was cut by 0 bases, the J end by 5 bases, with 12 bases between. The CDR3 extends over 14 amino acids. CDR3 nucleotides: TGCAGCGTTGAAGATGCTAGCTGGAAAGATACGCAGTATTTT. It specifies CSVEDASWKDTQYF.

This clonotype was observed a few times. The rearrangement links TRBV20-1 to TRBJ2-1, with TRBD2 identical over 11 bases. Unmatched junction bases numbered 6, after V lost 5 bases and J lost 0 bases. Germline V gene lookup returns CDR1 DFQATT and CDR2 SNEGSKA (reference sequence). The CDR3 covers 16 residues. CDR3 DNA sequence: TGCAGTGCTGGGACTAGCGGCCCGAGCTCCTACAATGAGCAGTTCTTC. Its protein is CSAGTSGPSSYNEQFF.

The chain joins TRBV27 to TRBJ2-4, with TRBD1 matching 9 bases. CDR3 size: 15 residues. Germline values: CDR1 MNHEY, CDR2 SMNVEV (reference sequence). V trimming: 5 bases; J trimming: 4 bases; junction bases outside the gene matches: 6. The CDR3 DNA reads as TGTGCCAGCAGTACCCTTGGACAGGGGAAAAACATTCAGTACTTC. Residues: CASSTLGQGKNIQYF.